The 4 T cell receptor beta chains below come from one sample, sequenced in a study of shared clonotypes between healthy human individuals. Profiling relied on immunoSEQ multiplex PCR, and the TCRdb table lists in-frame clones only, not all of them. The sample holds under 600,000 clones, just over 75% seen once. The sequencing sample was made of PBMCs. The receptors derive from a woman aged 40 to 49 in good health. Some clones in this sample may be carry-over from other donors' samples.

The chain combines TRBV19 with TRBJ1-2; D is uncertain. The CDR3 is 13 residues long. CDR1 and CDR2 from the germline V gene are LNHDA and SQIVND (reference sequence). The germline V and J ends were trimmed by 1 base and 9 bases, with 12 bases remaining between them. The CDR3 here is CASSIGTGSRYTF. The CDR3, as DNA: TGTGCCAGTAGTATAGGTACGGGGTCTCGCTACACCTTC. The full variable domain, its missing parts supplied by reference TRBV19 and TRBJ1-2, is DGGITQSPKYLFRKEGQNVTLSCEQNLNHDAMYWYRQDPGQGLRLIYYSQIVNDFQKGDIAEGYSVSREKKESFPLTVTSAQKNPTAFYLCASSIGTGSRYTFGSGTRLTVV.

The genes are TRBV11-3 and TRBJ1-1, with unresolved D. The CDR3 has 15 residues. Germline lookup yields CDR1 SGHNT and CDR2 YENEEA. Deletions cut 0 bases from V and 3 bases from J, with 11 bases between. CDR3 coding DNA: TGTGCCAGCAGCTTAGATCAAAAGGGTGACACTGAAGCTTTCTTT. It encodes CASSLDQKGDTEAFF.

The genes are TRBV28 and TRBJ2-1; TRBD2 matches at 9 bases. Trimming at V came to 6 bases and at J to 4 bases, leaving 10 bases not matched to a gene. The CDR3 extends over 16 amino acids. CDR1 MDHEN and CDR2 SYDVKM come from the germline V gene. CDR3 amino acids: CASSPIAGERYNEQFF. CDR3 nucleotide sequence: TGTGCCAGCAGCCCGATAGCGGGAGAAAGGTACAATGAGCAGTTCTTC.

This clone was observed a few times. V gene TRBV5-8 combines with J gene TRBJ2-3; a possible D gene is TRBD1 (5 bases). V was pared by 1 base and J by 8 bases, with 14 bases between. The length of the CDR3 is 14 residues. The germline V gene encodes CDR1 SGHTS and CDR2 YDEGEE. The CDR3 DNA sequence: TGTGCCAGCAGCTTGATGACAGCCCGTGGTACGCAGTATTTT. Its translation: CASSLMTARGTQYF. The complete variable domain, with remaining parts taken from reference TRBV5-8 and TRBJ2-3, reads EAGVTQSPTHLIKTRGQQATLRCSPISGHTSVYWYQQALGLGLQFLLWYDEGEERNRGNFPPRFSGRQFPNYSSELNVNALELEDSALYLCASSLMTARGTQYFGPGTRLTVL.